This T cell receptor (beta chain) comes out of a study of technical replicates of blood from a few donors. The CDR3 runs 15 residues. Looked up from germline, CDR1 is MGHDK and CDR2 is SYGVNS. Trimming took 2 bases from V and 4 from J, leaving 14 bases between them. Only in-frame clones appear in the TCRdb table, and some are missing; sequencing was by immunoSEQ multiplex PCR. The table includes about 98,000 clones, almost 96% detected once. The V and J genes are TRBV25-1 and TRBJ2-5, with a possible D match to TRBD1 (6 bases). The sequenced sample was T cells isolated from PBMCs. The sequence came from a human donor in good health. The CDR3 loop is CASSEPGQSGETQYF. DNA of the CDR3: TGTGCCAGCAGTGAACCAGGACAGTCGGGAGAGACCCAGTACTTC.